The 28 T cell receptor beta chains reported below all come from one sample, sequenced in a study of T cell repertoires in cytomegalovirus infection. No antigen is known for these receptors. In TCRdb, the reads were re-called with MiXCR into one record per CDR3 protein. In the table there are 680,000 or so distinct CDR3 sequences, around a third of which are singletons. The starting material was cultured PBMCs, obtained from culture after CMV antigen stimulation. These receptors were taken from a human donor in good health (CMV status not recorded). Some clones in this sample may be carry-over from other donors' samples.

This clonotype was seen repeatedly, ten times or more. The chain's CDR3 is CASSLRTSSILNEQFF. CDR3 coding DNA: TGTGCCAGCAGCTTACGGACTAGCAGTATACTCAATGAGCAGTTCTTC. This chain uses TRBV7-2 with TRBJ2-1; 8 nucleotides agree with TRBD2. This CDR3 is built from 16 residues. Germline CDR1 SGHTA, CDR2 FQGNSA. V gave up 2 bases and J gave up 6 bases; unmatched junction bases: 9.

The rearrangement links TRBV11-2 to TRBJ1-1; no clear D. Germline values: CDR1 SGHAT, CDR2 FQNNGV. The length of the CDR3 is 12 residues. CDR3 bases: TGTGCAACGCGGCTCATGAACACTGAAGCTTTCTTT. Protein sequence: CATRLMNTEAFF. Supplemented by reference TRBV11-2 and TRBJ1-1, the full variable domain reads EAGVAQSPRYKIIEKRQSVAFWCNPISGHATLYWYQQILGQGPKLLIQFQNNGVVDDSQLPKDRFSAERLKGVDSTLKIQPAKLEDSAVYLCATRLMNTEAFFGQGTRLTVV.

The rearrangement uses TRBV15 and TRBJ1-4, with D uncertain. V lost 0 bases and J 2 bases, leaving 7 bases between the germline ends. The CDR3 runs to 15 residues. Germline-derived CDR1 and CDR2 are LNHNV and YYDKDF (reference sequence). CDR3 bases: TGTGCCACCAGCAGAGATGGTGGGACTAATGAAAAACTGTTTTTT. Protein sequence: CATSRDGGTNEKLFF.

The J gene is TRBJ1-1, the V gene TRBV18; TRBD1 is a possible D gene (6 bases). Trimming took 3 bases from V and 3 from J, leaving 17 bases between them. The CDR3 is 16 amino acids. Germline values: CDR1 KGHSH, CDR2 LQKENI. CDR3 protein: CASSPPSPGGYTEAFF. The CDR3, as DNA: TGTGCCAGCTCACCCCCCTCCCCGGGGGGCTACACTGAAGCTTTCTTT. The full variable domain, rest sourced from reference TRBV18 and TRBJ1-1, is NAGVMQNPRHLVRRRGQEARLRCSPMKGHSHVYWYRQLPEEGLKFMVYLQKENIIDESGMPKERFSAEFPKEGPSILRIQQVVRGDSAAYFCASSPPSPGGYTEAFFGQGTRLTVV.

In this sample, this clonotype turned up a few times. V is TRBV10-1 and J is TRBJ2-3; weak D call: TRBD2 (6 bases). The CDR3 is 15 amino acids. From germline, CDR1 is WNHNN and CDR2 SYGVQD (reference sequence). With 4 bases removed from V and 0 bases from J, the gap between germline ends came to 11 bases. Here the CDR3 reads CASSGSGPSTDTQYF. The CDR3 nucleotides are TGCGCCAGCAGTGGTAGCGGACCTAGCACAGATACGCAGTATTTT.

Many counts were recorded for this clonotype. The chain couples TRBV7-2 to TRBJ1-5; D call uncertain. This CDR3 has 16 amino acids. Germline CDR1 and CDR2: SGHTA and FQGNSA. Trimming pared 5 bases from V and 0 bases from J, leaving 14 bases between. The CDR3 protein is CASSADPAYSNQPQHF. CDR3 DNA sequence: TGTGCCAGCAGCGCCGACCCAGCCTATAGCAATCAGCCCCAGCATTTT.

This clonotype was recorded at least ten times. The gene calls are TRBV7-2 and TRBJ1-2; no clear D gene. The CDR3 is 13 amino acids. Germline CDR1 is SGHTA and CDR2 is FQGNSA. The V end lost 1 base, the J end lost 5 bases, and 8 bases lay between the germline ends. In DNA, the CDR3 is TGTGCCAGCAGCTTAGTGGTACAGTATGGCTACACCTTC. This translates into CASSLVVQYGYTF.

The chain is built from TRBV7-2 and TRBJ2-5; D is ambiguous. The V end lost 2 bases, the J end lost 4 bases, and 14 bases lay between the germline ends. Germline V gene sequence: CDR1 SGHTA, CDR2 FQGNSA. There are 15 residues in the CDR3. This CDR3 reads CASSLSPGGIETQYF. CDR3 nucleotides: TGTGCCAGCAGCTTAAGTCCGGGCGGTATAGAGACCCAGTACTTC.

The chain couples TRBV20-1 to TRBJ1-1, with unresolved D. The CDR3 is 14 amino acids. The V end lost 0 bases, the J end lost 4 bases, and 12 bases lay between the germline ends. Germline V gene lookup returns CDR1 DFQATT and CDR2 SNEGSKA (reference sequence). The CDR3 DNA sequence: TGCAGTGCTAGAGATTCGGGGTATCGCACTGAAGCTTTCTTT. Its protein is CSARDSGYRTEAFF.

The chain is built from TRBV5-6 and TRBJ1-5; D is unclear. There are 13 residues in the CDR3. Trimming took 10 bases from V and 7 from J, leaving 18 bases between them. Germline CDR1 is SGHDT and CDR2 is YYEEEE. In DNA form, the CDR3 reads TGTGCCCCTCTAACCCCGCCAAACCAGCCCCAGCATTTT. As protein: CAPLTPPNQPQHF.

The sample holds many counts of this clonotype. The chain is built from TRBV5-4 and TRBJ2-3, with 7 bases aligning to TRBD1. The CDR3 has 15 amino acids. From germline, CDR1 is SGHNT and CDR2 YYREEE (reference sequence). The junction had 9 bases not matched to a gene; V was cut back by 4 bases and J by 4 bases. The CDR3: CASSRRRDSPDTQYF. The CDR3 coding sequence is TGTGCCAGCAGCCGTCGACGGGACAGCCCAGATACGCAGTATTTT.

This clonotype was counted between two and nine times. The V call is TRBV20-1, the J call TRBJ2-7, with TRBD2 matching 7 bases. The CDR3 runs 14 residues. The trim removed 3 bases at V and 0 bases at J, leaving 5 bases unmatched. Germline CDR1 reads DFQATT; CDR2 reads SNEGSKA (reference sequence). The CDR3 sequence: CSASLAGDSYEQYF. The CDR3 bases are TGCAGTGCTAGTTTGGCGGGGGACTCCTACGAGCAGTACTTC.

A remark on this clonotype: A much larger clone sits a single nucleotide away, making a read error possible. This chain joins TRBV7-2 and TRBJ1-2; 7 bases map to TRBD1. The length of the CDR3 is 15 residues. The germline gives CDR1 SGHTA, CDR2 FQGNSA. With V trimmed by 2 bases and J by 8 bases, 11 bases remained unmatched. The CDR3 reads CASSLRGTGVKGYTF. The CDR3 DNA follows: TGTGCCAGCAGCTTAAGGGGTACAGGGGTGAAAGGCTACACCTTC.

J is TRBJ2-1 and V is TRBV6-5; TRBD2 agrees at 8 bases. V gave up 6 bases and J gave up 7 bases; unmatched junction bases: 5. Germline V gives CDR1 MNHEY, CDR2 SVGAGI. The CDR3 is 13 residues long. CDR3 sequence: CASRGGGRNEQFF. Here the CDR3 DNA reads TGTGCCAGCAGGGGGGGCGGGAGGAATGAGCAGTTCTTC.

The chain uses TRBV18 and TRBJ2-1, with D maybe TRBD2 (5 bases). The CDR3 runs 15 residues. V gave up 3 bases and J gave up 8 bases, with 17 bases separating them. The V gene's germline CDR1 is KGHSH and CDR2 LQKENI. DNA of the CDR3: TGTGCCAGCTCACCGGAGGACTGGAAGGTTGATGAGCAGTTCTTC. Translation gives CASSPEDWKVDEQFF.

This clonotype showed up just a few times. The V and J genes are TRBV6-6 and TRBJ1-5; D may be TRBD1 (6 bases). Trimming pared 7 bases from V and 6 bases from J, leaving 13 bases between. The CDR3 loop spans 13 amino acids. Per germline, CDR1 MNHNY and CDR2 SVGAGI (reference sequence). Here the CDR3 DNA reads TGTGCCAGCACATGGGGGCTTGGTCAGCCCCAGCATTTT. This translates into CASTWGLGQPQHF.

The CDR3 reads CASSQDLLTRGRTQYF. DNA of the CDR3: TGTGCCAGCAGCCAAGATCTTTTGACGCGCGGGAGGACCCAGTACTTC. The rearrangement uses TRBV3-1 and TRBJ2-5; TRBD2 agrees at 7 bases. The CDR3 has 16 amino acids. Looked up from germline, CDR1 is LGHDT and CDR2 is YNNKEL (reference sequence). With 0 bases clipped from V and 7 bases from J, the junction kept 11 bases outside the gene matches.

The chain is built from TRBV7-2 and TRBJ2-3; D gene ambiguous. The V end lost 4 bases, the J end lost 5 bases, and 10 bases lay between the germline ends. This CDR3 spans 13 amino acids. Looked up from germline, CDR1 is SGHTA and CDR2 is FQGNSA. The CDR3 DNA is TGTGCCAGCAGCTCGGCAGCAAGAGATACGCAGTATTTT. Translated: CASSSAARDTQYF.

This clonotype was observed at least ten times. The rearrangement uses TRBV7-8 and TRBJ1-6, with 7 bases identical to TRBD1. The germline gives CDR1 SGHVS, CDR2 FQNEAQ. The CDR3 sequence is 16 residues long. J gave up 3 bases and V 1 base, and 3 bases lay outside the gene matches. This CDR3 is CASSLGRDSYNSPLHF. CDR3 in DNA: TGTGCCAGCAGCTTAGGCCGGGACAGCTATAATTCACCCCTCCACTTT.

The chain employs TRBV5-4 and TRBJ2-5; 9 nucleotides match TRBD1. J was trimmed by 5 bases and V by 0 bases; bases with no gene match: 5. CDR3 length: 15 residues. Germline V gene data show CDR1 as SGHNT and CDR2 as YYREEE (reference sequence). The CDR3 sequence: CASSLGGQGRETQYF. Here the CDR3 DNA reads TGTGCCAGCAGCTTGGGGGGACAGGGTAGGGAGACCCAGTACTTC.

This clonotype was seen many times. The J gene is TRBJ2-7, the V gene TRBV7-2; 7 bases map to TRBD2. This CDR3 is built from 15 residues. V dropped 5 bases and J dropped 3; count of bases not matched to a gene: 10. Germline CDR1 and CDR2: SGHTA and FQGNSA. The CDR3 coding sequence is TGTGCCAGCAGCCACGGTGGGAGGGAGGGCTACGAGCAGTACTTC. Amino acids: CASSHGGREGYEQYF.

V is TRBV10-3 and J is TRBJ2-1; 11 bases align to TRBD2. Germline values: CDR1 ENHRY, CDR2 SYGVKD. The trim removed 6 bases at V and 9 bases at J, leaving 10 bases unmatched. The CDR3 is 15 amino acids. CDR3 sequence (DNA): TGTGCCATCAGGACGGGACTAGCGGAGTTGGGTGAGCAGTTCTTC. It is translated as CAIRTGLAELGEQFF.

This clonotype was detected ten times or more. The CDR3, as DNA: TGTGCCAGCAGCAACAGGGGGCTATACAATGAGCAGTTCTTC. Its protein is CASSNRGLYNEQFF. V gene TRBV7-2 combines with J gene TRBJ2-1; 9 bases are shared with TRBD1. This CDR3 has 14 amino acids. The V gene's germline CDR1 is SGHTA and CDR2 FQGNSA. V was clipped by 5 bases and J by 4 bases; unmatched bases: 3.

This clonotype has more than one count but fewer than ten. The chain has TRBV7-2 and TRBJ2-5, with D perhaps matching TRBD1 (6 bases). V was clipped by 2 bases and J by 8 bases, with 12 bases between them. This CDR3 comprises 13 residues. Germline V CDR1 and CDR2: SGHTA, FQGNSA. The CDR3 here is CASSLLPGVTQYF. The CDR3 DNA is TGTGCCAGCAGCTTACTGCCAGGGGTAACCCAGTACTTC.

This clonotype was detected a few times. The chain combines TRBV11-2 with TRBJ1-5; maybe TRBD1 (5 bases). V was clipped by 5 bases and J by 9 bases, with 11 bases between them. Germline CDR1 is SGHAT and CDR2 is FQNNGV. This CDR3 is 12 amino acids long. The chain's CDR3 is CASSPPGGPQHF. The CDR3 DNA follows: TGTGCCAGCAGCCCACCCGGGGGGCCCCAGCATTTT.

This clonotype was seen a few times. The chain combines TRBV6-8 with TRBJ2-5; D possibly corresponds to TRBD2 (6 bases). The CDR3 has 12 amino acids. The germline V gene has CDR1 MNHGY and CDR2 SAAAGT. With 5 bases removed from V and 9 bases from J, the gap between germline ends came to 13 bases. This CDR3 reads CASSRLGRPQYF. CDR3 bases: TGTGCCAGCAGTCGACTAGGGAGACCCCAGTACTTC.

This clonotype was seen ten or more times. The V gene is TRBV25-1, the J gene TRBJ1-3; D unclear. The CDR3 contains 15 residues. The V end was cut by 6 bases, the J end by 4 bases, with 16 bases between. In germline, CDR1 is MGHDK, CDR2 SYGVNS. The CDR3 loop is CASSSTFNSGNTIYF. The CDR3 DNA is TGTGCCAGCAGCAGCACGTTTAATTCGGGAAACACCATATATTTT.

This clonotype has a count of ten or more. The V gene is TRBV7-2, the J gene TRBJ2-1; 14 bases match TRBD2. The CDR3 has 16 residues. Looked up from germline, CDR1 is SGHTA and CDR2 is FQGNSA. Unmatched junction bases numbered 4, after V lost 3 bases and J lost 6 bases. CDR3 nucleotide sequence: TGTGCCAGCAGCTTCCGGGGACTAGCGGGGGCCAATGAGCAGTTCTTC. It is translated as CASSFRGLAGANEQFF.